The 15 T cell receptor beta chains below were found in one sample sequenced in a study of blood T cell repertoires in COVID-19. Data came from immunoSEQ multiplex PCR; TCRdb stores just in-frame clones and leaves some out. This sample carries about 240,000 clones, approximately 85% of them seen once, and the ten largest clones take about 0.74%. Sequencing was done on a sample of peripheral blood. These receptors were collected from a woman in her twenties or thirties with acute or convalescent COVID-19.

The genes are TRBV6-5 and TRBJ2-3, with D unclear. Germline-derived CDR1 and CDR2 are MNHEY and SVGAGI. V was shortened by 4 bases and J by 2 bases, with 7 bases between the two germline ends. The CDR3 spans 13 residues. Here the CDR3 reads CASSSVPTDTQYF. The CDR3 bases are TGTGCCAGCAGTTCGGTTCCCACAGATACGCAGTATTTT.

The chain combines TRBV7-9 with TRBJ2-1; 10 bases are a match to TRBD1. Per the germline V gene, CDR1 is SEHNR and CDR2 is FQNEAQ (reference sequence). J was trimmed by 7 bases and V by 6 bases; bases with no gene match: 3. This CDR3 region has 13 residues. This CDR3 is CASRKDRGNEQFF. CDR3 nucleotides: TGTGCCAGCAGAAAGGACAGGGGGAATGAGCAGTTCTTC.

The CDR3 DNA is TGTGCCAGCAAGGCCCGGACAGGGATAAGCAATTCACCCCTCCACTTT. It codes for CASKARTGISNSPLHF. This chain joins TRBV6-6 and TRBJ1-6; 8 bases fit TRBD1. V was clipped by 7 bases and J by 7 bases; unmatched bases: 12. The CDR3 runs 16 residues. The V gene's germline CDR1 is MNHNY and CDR2 SVGAGI (reference sequence).

This chain connects TRBV7-8 to TRBJ1-2; D is perhaps TRBD1 (5 bases). Trimming removed 5 bases from V and 2 bases from J, with 18 bases in between. From germline, CDR1 is SGHVS and CDR2 FQNEAQ. The CDR3 contains 16 residues. CDR3 region: CASSPVVAGKNYGYTF. The CDR3 coding sequence is TGTGCCAGCAGCCCGGTGGTAGCAGGGAAGAACTATGGCTACACCTTC. Complete variable domain (other parts from reference TRBV7-8 and TRBJ1-2): GAGVSQSPRYKVAKRGQDVALRCDPISGHVSLFWYQQALGQGPEFLTYFQNEAQLDKSGLPSDRFFAERPEGSVSTLKIQRTQQEDSAVYLCASSPVVAGKNYGYTFGSGTRLTVV.

The rearrangement joins TRBV27 to TRBJ2-7; 9 bases are shared with TRBD2. The CDR3 runs to 17 residues. V gave up 6 bases and J gave up 7 bases; unmatched junction bases: 19. Germline loops: CDR1 MNHEY, CDR2 SMNVEV (reference sequence). CDR3: CASSPGRLAGGPREQYF. CDR3 nucleotides: TGTGCCAGCAGCCCCGGCCGGCTCGCGGGAGGGCCCAGGGAGCAGTACTTC.

The J gene is TRBJ1-2, the V gene TRBV19; no definite D call. Germline CDR1 LNHDA, CDR2 SQIVND (reference sequence). The CDR3 length is 15 residues. V was pared by 2 bases and J by 5 bases, with 15 bases between. The CDR3 region is CASSIRPGGIYGYTF. In DNA, the CDR3 is TGTGCCAGTAGTATACGCCCGGGAGGAATATATGGCTACACCTTC.

The genes are TRBV19 and TRBJ2-1; D remains ambiguous. With 3 bases removed from V and 0 bases from J, the gap between germline ends came to 6 bases. The CDR3 loop spans 14 amino acids. The germline V gene has CDR1 LNHDA and CDR2 SQIVND (reference sequence). In nucleotides, the CDR3 is TGTGCCAGTAGTATCTCAGGCTCCTACAATGAGCAGTTCTTC. Its translation is CASSISGSYNEQFF.

The J gene is TRBJ2-3, the V gene TRBV5-1; 7 positions agree with TRBD2. The CDR3 totals 14 residues. The germline gives CDR1 SGHRS, CDR2 YFSETQ. Losses at the gene ends were 3 bases for V and 5 bases for J; bases not matched to a gene: 6. The CDR3, as DNA: TGCGCCAGCAGCTCCCGGGGGGTCATAGATACGCAGTATTTT. Encoded protein: CASSSRGVIDTQYF.

The chain combines TRBV12-5 with TRBJ2-2; 10 nucleotides line up with TRBD2. V lost 0 bases and J lost 3; bases outside the gene matches: 10. Germline loops: CDR1 LGHNT, CDR2 FRNRAP. The CDR3 consists of 19 residues. The CDR3 DNA reads TGTGCTAGTGGTTTGGTTAGCGGGGGGATCCGGTTAGACACCGGGGAGCTGTTTTTT. Translation: CASGLVSGGIRLDTGELFF.

This sequence joins TRBV6-5 and TRBJ2-7; 11 bases are a match to TRBD2. In germline, CDR1 is MNHEY, CDR2 SVGAGI. Trimming removed 10 bases from V and 4 bases from J; junction bases left unmatched: 6. This CDR3 comprises 13 residues. The DNA of the CDR3 is TGTGCCACTCACCTAGCGGGAGGTTACGAGCAGTACTTC. Translated: CATHLAGGYEQYF.

About this clone: The sample contains more than one DNA sequence encoding this CDR3. This sequence joins TRBV19 and TRBJ2-1; 11 nucleotides match TRBD2. Germline CDR1 is LNHDA and CDR2 is SQIVND (reference sequence). The CDR3 is 17 amino acids. V shed 3 bases, J shed 2 bases, and the junction held 6 bases outside the gene matches. CDR3 loop: CASSISPGLAAYNEQFF. The CDR3 nucleotides are TGTGCCAGTAGTATCTCGCCGGGACTAGCGGCCTACAATGAGCAGTTCTTC.

The chain couples TRBV6-2 or TRBV6-3 to TRBJ2-1; possibly TRBD1 for D (5 bases). The CDR3 extends over 14 amino acids. Germline V gene data show CDR1 as MNHEY and CDR2 as SVGEGT. V lost 4 bases and J 7 bases, leaving 14 bases between the germline ends. CDR3 DNA sequence: TGTGCCAGCAGTTTCCAGGGTCCGAGGAATGAGCAGTTCTTC. It encodes CASSFQGPRNEQFF.

The chain employs TRBV7-8 and TRBJ1-2; D unresolved. CDR3 length: 14 residues. The ends were cut back, 1 base at V and 3 bases at J, with 9 bases in the middle. Germline V gives CDR1 SGHVS, CDR2 FQNEAQ. CDR3 sequence (DNA): TGTGCCAGCAGCTTAGGCGGAGTCGACTATGGCTACACCTTC. This gives the protein CASSLGGVDYGYTF.

The J gene is TRBJ1-5, the V gene TRBV6-5; D might be TRBD1 (6 bases). The germline V gene has CDR1 MNHEY and CDR2 SVGAGI. With 6 bases removed from V and 2 bases from J, the gap between germline ends came to 14 bases. The CDR3 consists of 15 residues. CDR3 protein: CASRPTGSGNQPQHF. In DNA form, the CDR3 reads TGTGCCAGCAGGCCTACAGGGTCCGGCAATCAGCCCCAGCATTTT.

This chain uses TRBV10-3 with TRBJ1-1; 8 bases fit TRBD1. The V and J ends lost 10 bases and 4 bases, in that order; junction bases with no gene match: 11. CDR3 length: 14 amino acids. In germline, CDR1 is ENHRY, CDR2 SYGVKD. The CDR3 coding sequence is TGTGCCACCAGCGACAGGGGAGATTCCACTGAAGCTTTCTTT. Protein sequence: CATSDRGDSTEAFF.